These T cell receptor beta chains were read from a single sample in a study of OX40 agonist ivuxolimab in advanced cancers. TCRdb keeps only in-frame clones here, not all; method: immunoSEQ multiplex PCR. The data contain around 26,000 clones, around nine tenths of them seen just once; the ten biggest clones take up under 25%. This specimen was CD4+ or CD8+ T cells sorted from blood, taken in a trial of the OX40 agonist ivuxolimab. The receptors were sampled from an adult with an advanced solid tumor such as melanoma, head and neck, liver or kidney cancer. CDR3s include the opening cysteine and the closing phenylalanine or tryptophan. The D gene is left open where the match is weak. Part of the rows lack a size; the others show once, few, many or a class for expanded clones.

d_gene: TRBD2
abundance: -
j_gene: TRBJ2-7
v_gene: TRBV28
CDR3nt: TGTGCCAGCAGCTCCCCTCCGGGACTAGCGGGCTTAAGGAACGAGCAGTACTTC
CDR3aa: CASSSPPGLAGLRNEQYF

d_gene: -
abundance: -
j_gene: TRBJ2-7
v_gene: TRBV28
CDR3nt: TGTGCCAGCAGTTCCCGGGACGCCTCCTACGAGCAGTACTTC
CDR3aa: CASSSRDASYEQYF

d_gene: -
abundance: -
j_gene: TRBJ2-7
v_gene: TRBV11-2
CDR3nt: TGTGCCAGCAGCTTAACCGCGACTAGTTCCTACGAGCAGTACTTC
CDR3aa: CASSLTATSSYEQYF

d_gene: TRBD1
abundance: -
j_gene: TRBJ1-5
v_gene: TRBV7-8
CDR3nt: TGTGCCAGCAGCTTAGCGAGGGACAGGGGACAGCCCCAGCATTTT
CDR3aa: CASSLARDRGQPQHF

d_gene: -
abundance: -
j_gene: TRBJ2-3
v_gene: TRBV7-9
CDR3nt: TGTGCCAGCAGCCACCCGCCGGACTCTCGAATCACAGATACGCAGTATTTT
CDR3aa: CASSHPPDSRITDTQYF

d_gene: -
abundance: -
j_gene: TRBJ2-1
v_gene: TRBV7-2
CDR3nt: TGTGCCAGCAGCTTGGATTTCGAGAGCCTCAGGGGCAATGAGCAGTTCTTC
CDR3aa: CASSLDFESLRGNEQFF

d_gene: TRBD2
abundance: -
j_gene: TRBJ2-2
v_gene: TRBV7-3
CDR3nt: TGTGCCAGCAGCCCACTAGCGGGAGGGGGCTTAACGAACACCGGGGAGCTGTTTTTT
CDR3aa: CASSPLAGGGLTNTGELFF

d_gene: TRBD2
abundance: -
j_gene: TRBJ2-7
v_gene: TRBV28
CDR3nt: TGTGCCAGCAGTAAGACTAGCGGGAGGGCCGGGTCCTACGAGCAGTACTTC
CDR3aa: CASSKTSGRAGSYEQYF

d_gene: -
abundance: -
j_gene: TRBJ1-4
v_gene: TRBV4-1
CDR3nt: TGCGCCAGCAGCGTAGATGAGAAACTGTTTTTT
CDR3aa: CASSVDEKLFF

d_gene: TRBD2
abundance: once
j_gene: TRBJ2-1
v_gene: TRBV7-2
CDR3nt: TGTGCCAGCAGCTCGACTAGCGGAGTCTACAATGAGCAGTTCTTC
CDR3aa: CASSSTSGVYNEQFF

d_gene: -
abundance: -
j_gene: TRBJ2-3
v_gene: TRBV2
CDR3nt: TGTGCCAGCAGTGAAGCTAGCAAGGGCGAAGATACGCAGTATTTT
CDR3aa: CASSEASKGEDTQYF

d_gene: TRBD1
abundance: -
j_gene: TRBJ1-5
v_gene: TRBV15
CDR3nt: TGTGCCACCAGCAATTTACCCGGGACAGTTAATCAGCCCCAGCATTTT
CDR3aa: CATSNLPGTVNQPQHF

d_gene: TRBD2
abundance: once
j_gene: TRBJ2-3
v_gene: TRBV5-5
CDR3nt: TGTGCCAGCAGCTTGGCAGCTAGCGGGAGGAACACAGATACGCAGTATTTT
CDR3aa: CASSLAASGRNTDTQYF

d_gene: -
abundance: -
j_gene: TRBJ2-7
v_gene: TRBV14
CDR3nt: TGTGCCAGCAGCCAAGGCGTTTCAGGGGCCTACGAGCAGTACTTC
CDR3aa: CASSQGVSGAYEQYF